This T cell receptor (beta chain) was sequenced for a study of blood T cell repertoires in COVID-19. The V end was cut by 6 bases, the J end by 5 bases, with 18 bases between. The germline V gene has CDR1 SGHRS and CDR2 YFSETQ. The CDR3 contains 16 residues. Method: immunoSEQ multiplex PCR; TCRdb's copy keeps in-frame clones and lacks some. The sample shows over 200,000 clones, approximately 82% of them seen only once. V is TRBV5-1 and J is TRBJ1-6; no firm D call. The clonotype originates from a woman in her 40s with acute or convalescent COVID-19. Sequencing was performed on peripheral blood. The CDR3 DNA sequence: TGCGCCAGCACCCCATCGGGTGTGGCGAATAATTCACCCCTCCACTTT. Its translation: CASTPSGVANNSPLHF.